What follows are 10 T cell receptor beta chains derived from one specimen sequenced in a study of PD-L1 blockade in urothelial cancer. TCRdb's table, derived via immunoSEQ multiplex PCR, lists solely in-frame clones and lacks some. Counted here are about 35,000 clones, roughly 80% occurring once; the ten biggest clones make up approximately 3.4%. Here the sequenced sample was PBMCs, taken around atezolizumab (anti-PD-L1) treatment. Receptors were obtained from a man aged 65 to 85 with urothelial cancer.

V is TRBV25-1 and J is TRBJ1-5; possibly TRBD1 for D (6 bases). The CDR3 totals 15 residues. CDR1 is MGHDK and CDR2 is SYGVNS in the germline V gene. The V and J ends lost 1 base and 6 bases respectively, with 13 bases between them. The CDR3 sequence: CASSESRGFGQPQHF. For the CDR3, the DNA is TGTGCCAGCAGTGAATCCAGGGGCTTTGGTCAGCCCCAGCATTTT.

The V and J genes are TRBV6-5 and TRBJ2-7; no firm D call. V lost 8 bases and J 4 bases, leaving 9 bases between the germline ends. The CDR3 length is 11 residues. Germline V gives CDR1 MNHEY, CDR2 SVGAGI. CDR3 sequence: CASGPLYEQYF. The DNA of the CDR3 is TGTGCCAGCGGCCCCCTGTACGAGCAGTACTTC.

This clone was picked up one time. The chain couples TRBV6-5 to TRBJ2-7, with D perhaps matching TRBD2 (5 bases). Germline V gene sequence: CDR1 MNHEY, CDR2 SVGAGI. Trimming stripped 7 bases from V and 7 bases from J, with 11 bases between. The CDR3 length is 11 residues. The chain's CDR3 is CASTTEGEQYF. CDR3 nucleotide sequence: TGTGCCAGCACCACCGAGGGTGAGCAGTACTTC.

The V gene is TRBV9, the J gene TRBJ1-2; D is unresolved. Germline lookup yields CDR1 SGDLS and CDR2 YYNGEE. Trimming removed 0 bases at V and 2 bases at J, with 8 bases between. CDR3 length equals 14 residues. DNA of the CDR3: TGTGCCAGCAGCGTAGGTGGAGGGAACTATGGCTACACCTTC. This translates into CASSVGGGNYGYTF. The variable domain in full, completed from reference TRBV9 and TRBJ1-2, reads DSGVTQTPKHLITATGQRVTLRCSPRSGDLSVYWYQQSLDQGLQFLIQYYNGEERAKGNILERFSAQQFPDLHSELNLSSLELGDSALYFCASSVGGGNYGYTFGSGTRLTVV.

The rearrangement joins TRBV4-3 to TRBJ1-5; no reliable D call. The CDR3 length is 16 residues. V was cut by 0 bases and J by 0 bases, with 9 bases left in between. Germline CDR1 is LGHNA and CDR2 is YSLEER. CDR3 DNA: TGCGCCAGCAGCCAAGAAATCGGGTATAGCAATCAGCCCCAGCATTTT. Amino acids: CASSQEIGYSNQPQHF.

The rearrangement uses TRBV30 and TRBJ2-1; D perhaps matches TRBD2 (5 bases). The length of the CDR3 is 14 residues. V lost 0 bases and J 7 bases, leaving 13 bases between the germline ends. From germline, CDR1 is GTSNPN and CDR2 SVGIG (reference sequence). The CDR3 sequence is CAWSVSLPGNEQFF. CDR3 DNA: TGTGCCTGGAGTGTTTCCCTACCGGGGAATGAGCAGTTCTTC.

CDR3 coding DNA: TGTGCCACCGGGGACTTGCAAGAGACCCAGTACTTC. This gives the protein CATGDLQETQYF. The V call is TRBV15, the J call TRBJ2-5, with D tentatively TRBD2 (6 bases). CDR3 length equals 12 residues. Germline values: CDR1 LNHNV, CDR2 YYDKDF (reference sequence). V lost 8 bases, J lost 2 bases, and 9 bases lay in between.

A few counts support this clone. The chain recombines TRBV7-8 with TRBJ2-3, with TRBD1 matching 10 bases. The ends lost 5 bases at V and 3 bases at J; junction bases unmatched: 8. The CDR3 runs to 16 residues. Germline V gives CDR1 SGHVS, CDR2 FQNEAQ. The CDR3 DNA is TGTGCCAGCAGCCCATACAGGACAGGGGGGACAGATACGCAGTATTTT. Amino acids: CASSPYRTGGTDTQYF. The whole variable domain, filled in from reference TRBV7-8 and TRBJ2-3, reads GAGVSQSPRYKVAKRGQDVALRCDPISGHVSLFWYQQALGQGPEFLTYFQNEAQLDKSGLPSDRFFAERPEGSVSTLKIQRTQQEDSAVYLCASSPYRTGGTDTQYFGPGTRLTVL.

CDR3 region: CASSSSPVRTDTQYF. The CDR3 region has the DNA TGTGCCAGCAGCTCCTCGCCGGTCCGCACAGATACGCAGTATTTT. The chain joins TRBV9 to TRBJ2-3, with D unclear. CDR1 SGDLS and CDR2 YYNGEE come from the germline V gene. The CDR3 totals 15 residues. With 4 bases removed from V and 1 base from J, the gap between germline ends came to 13 bases.

V is TRBV6-5 and J is TRBJ2-7, with TRBD1 identical over 9 bases. CDR3 size: 14 residues. Losses at the gene ends were 6 bases for V and 1 base for J; bases not matched to a gene: 4. Germline-derived CDR1 and CDR2 are MNHEY and SVGAGI. The DNA for the CDR3 is TGTGCCAGCAGCCTCGGACAGGGGTCCTACGAGCAGTACTTC. As protein: CASSLGQGSYEQYF.